The 19 T cell receptor beta chains given below trace back to one sample, sequenced in a study of cytomegalovirus exposure and HLA in healthy donors. This PCR relied on a set of 60 Vbeta primers and 13 Jbeta primers. Assay used: immunoSEQ multiplex PCR; TCRdb lists only in-frame clones, some missing. The sample table includes some 130,000 clones. The sequenced sample consisted of PBMCs. The source is an older woman in good health and CMV-seronegative.

This chain joins TRBV14 and TRBJ2-7; 9 positions agree with TRBD1. The CDR3 extends over 14 amino acids. The V gene's germline CDR1 is SGHDN and CDR2 FVKESK. The V segment lost 5 bases and the J segment 4 bases; nucleotides outside the gene matches: 6. The DNA of the CDR3 is TGTGCCAGCAGCGTACAGGGGGCAGGTTACGAGCAGTACTTC. This encodes CASSVQGAGYEQYF.

J is TRBJ1-2 and V is TRBV20-1, with D tentatively TRBD1 (6 bases). Trimming took 8 bases from V and 6 from J, leaving 10 bases between them. Per the germline V gene, CDR1 is DFQATT and CDR2 is SNEGSKA (reference sequence). The CDR3 covers 10 residues. The CDR3: CSRRDNGYTF. CDR3 bases: TGCAGTCGTCGGGACAATGGCTACACCTTC.

On this clone itself: Compared with germline, one end of the junction differs, possibly owing to a read error. This chain connects TRBV2 to TRBJ1-4, with D perhaps TRBD1 (6 bases). The germline V gene has CDR1 SNHLY and CDR2 FYNNEI. The CDR3 totals 12 residues. CDR3 DNA sequence: TGTGCCAGCAGTGGGGACAATCCCAGCAAACGTTTT. This translates into CASSGDNPSKRF.

This chain joins TRBV6-5 and TRBJ1-3, with D uncertain. The CDR3 length is 15 residues. V was clipped by 4 bases and J by 0 bases, with 10 bases between them. The germline V gene has CDR1 MNHEY and CDR2 SVGAGI. The CDR3 nucleotides read TGTGCCAGCAGTTTCGGGGTGAGCTCTGGAAACACCATATATTTT. The encoded protein is CASSFGVSSGNTIYF.

The chain links TRBV18 to TRBJ1-5, with D maybe TRBD1 (5 bases). The ends were cut back, 5 bases at V and 6 bases at J, with 20 bases in the middle. This CDR3 region has 16 residues. Germline V gene sequence: CDR1 KGHSH, CDR2 LQKENI. CDR3 nucleotides: TGTGCCAGCTCATCAGCCGTGGGGGGGGGAATTCAGCCCCAGCATTTT. Encoded protein: CASSSAVGGGIQPQHF.

The V and J genes are TRBV28 and TRBJ2-4; perhaps TRBD1 as D (6 bases). Trimming stripped 3 bases from V and 8 bases from J, with 14 bases between. This CDR3 contains 14 residues. Germline V gives CDR1 MDHEN, CDR2 SYDVKM. The CDR3 protein is CASSFRAQGDIQYF. The DNA for the CDR3 is TGTGCCAGCAGTTTCCGGGCACAGGGAGACATTCAGTACTTC. The whole variable domain, filled in from reference TRBV28 and TRBJ2-4, reads DVKVTQSSRYLVKRTGEKVFLECVQDMDHENMFWYRQDPGLGLRLIYFSYDVKMKEKGDIPEGYSVSREKKERFSLILESASTNQTSMYLCASSFRAQGDIQYFGAGTRLSVL.

The rearrangement uses TRBV7-3 and TRBJ1-1; D is possibly TRBD1 (6 bases). The germline gives CDR1 SGHTA, CDR2 FQGTGA. The CDR3 covers 15 residues. Trimming left V 5 bases short and J 3 bases short, with 16 bases between. The CDR3 DNA reads as TGTGCCAGCAGCGTTATTTCGGGGGGCGACACTGAAGCTTTCTTT. This encodes CASSVISGGDTEAFF.

With regard to this clone: This same CDR3 is encoded by further DNA sequences in the sample. The rearrangement uses TRBV27 and TRBJ2-7; 10 bases line up with TRBD1. Losses at the gene ends were 5 bases for V and 4 bases for J; bases not matched to a gene: 5. This CDR3 comprises 14 residues. Germline CDR1 is MNHEY and CDR2 is SMNVEV (reference sequence). The CDR3 here is CASSTGTGVYEQYF. The DNA for the CDR3 is TGTGCCAGCAGTACCGGGACAGGGGTGTACGAGCAGTACTTC.

The chain is built from TRBV15 and TRBJ2-1; TRBD2 matches 8 bases. Germline values: CDR1 LNHNV, CDR2 YYDKDF (reference sequence). The CDR3 is 16 residues long. Trimming cost V 2 bases and J 0 bases; bases outside gene matches: 3. The CDR3, as DNA: TGTGCCACCAGCAGACCCACTAGCGGCTCCTACAATGAGCAGTTCTTC. Translation: CATSRPTSGSYNEQFF.

The rearrangement joins TRBV7-9 to TRBJ2-3; the D is unclear. Germline V gives CDR1 SEHNR, CDR2 FQNEAQ (reference sequence). The CDR3 has 14 amino acids. The ends were cut back, 5 bases at V and 4 bases at J, with 13 bases in the middle. The CDR3 nucleotides read TGTGCCAGCAGCCCTCCCCTGTTCCCAGATACGCAGTATTTT. Its protein product is CASSPPLFPDTQYF.

The chain recombines TRBV4-1 with TRBJ1-3, with 7 bases that match TRBD1. This CDR3 is 15 amino acids long. V was clipped by 0 bases and J by 5 bases; unmatched bases: 4. Germline assignment: CDR1 MGHRA and CDR2 YSYEKL. The CDR3 DNA reads TGCGCCAGCAGCCAAGAAGAGACAGGGCGAAACACCATATATTTT. Its protein product is CASSQEETGRNTIYF.

The V call is TRBV6-5, the J call TRBJ2-6; TRBD1 is a possible D gene (5 bases). CDR3 length: 15 amino acids. V was trimmed by 0 bases and J by 4 bases, leaving 7 bases between them. CDR1 is MNHEY and CDR2 is SVGAGI in the germline V gene. The CDR3 nucleotides read TGTGCCAGCAGTTACTCAGGGGTGGGGGCCAACGTCCTGACTTTC. Its protein is CASSYSGVGANVLTF.

The chain employs TRBV30 and TRBJ1-2; 9 bases align to TRBD1. Germline-derived CDR1 and CDR2 are GTSNPN and SVGIG (reference sequence). Losses at the gene ends were 0 bases for V and 6 bases for J; bases not matched to a gene: 14. The CDR3 is 17 residues long. The CDR3 DNA sequence: TGTGCCTGGAGTGTACGAATCCATCGGGACAGGGATAATGGCTACACCTTC. Its translation is CAWSVRIHRDRDNGYTF.

V and J are TRBV27 and TRBJ1-1; 8 bases are shared with TRBD1. V trimming: 8 bases; J trimming: 3 bases; junction bases outside the gene matches: 11. The germline V gene encodes CDR1 MNHEY and CDR2 SMNVEV (reference sequence). The CDR3 has 15 amino acids. The CDR3 bases are TGTGCCAGCGCCGGGACAGGACTCTGGGACACTGAAGCTTTCTTT. Amino acids: CASAGTGLWDTEAFF.

On this clone itself: The same CDR3 can be traced to other DNA sequences in this sample. This chain joins TRBV28 and TRBJ1-5; D possibly corresponds to TRBD1 (5 bases). The CDR3 is made up of 14 amino acids. Germline V gives CDR1 MDHEN, CDR2 SYDVKM. V lost 2 bases to trimming and J lost 7 bases, with 12 bases between them. Written as DNA, the CDR3 is TGTGCCAGCAGTTTAGGTCAGGGCGGACAGCCCCAGCATTTT. It translates to CASSLGQGGQPQHF.

The chain joins TRBV18 to TRBJ1-1, with 7 bases fitting TRBD1. CDR1 is KGHSH, CDR2 LQKENI, per germline. With V trimmed by 1 base and J by 1 base, 9 bases remained unmatched. The CDR3 runs to 17 residues. CDR3 region: CASSPQARGLPNTEAFF. The CDR3 DNA reads TGTGCCAGCTCACCACAGGCGAGGGGGCTCCCGAACACTGAAGCTTTCTTT.

This sequence joins TRBV4-1 and TRBJ1-2; 8 nucleotides align to TRBD1. Germline V lookup: CDR1 MGHRA, CDR2 YSYEKL. The ends lost 3 bases at V and 4 bases at J; junction bases unmatched: 10. The CDR3 sequence is 16 residues long. CDR3 loop: CASSQAGAGGVYGYTF. CDR3 nucleotide sequence: TGCGCCAGCAGCCAGGCAGGGGCAGGGGGCGTCTATGGCTACACCTTC.

In nucleotides, the CDR3 is TGTGCCAGCAGCTCGGGACAAAGCAATCAGCCCCAGCATTTT. Protein sequence: CASSSGQSNQPQHF. The chain links TRBV7-9 to TRBJ1-5; a possible D gene is TRBD1 (6 bases). The V gene's germline CDR1 is SEHNR and CDR2 FQNEAQ (reference sequence). CDR3 length: 14 amino acids. The V gene lost 4 bases and the J gene lost 1 base, with 8 bases spanning the gap. The variable domain in full, with the rest retrieved from reference TRBV7-9 and TRBJ1-5, is DTGVSQNPRHKITKRGQNVTFRCDPISEHNRLYWYRQTLGQGPEFLTYFQNEAQLEKSRLLSDRFSAERPKGSFSTLEIQRTEQGDSAMYLCASSSGQSNQPQHFGDGTRLSIL.

The J gene is TRBJ1-4, the V gene TRBV27; a possible D gene is TRBD1 (5 bases). The CDR3 spans 16 residues. Germline V lookup: CDR1 MNHEY, CDR2 SMNVEV (reference sequence). V shed 5 bases and J shed 5 bases, with 18 bases lying between them. The CDR3 DNA sequence: TGTGCCAGCAGTGGAGGGAGGGACGCCAGAAATGAAAAACTGTTTTTT. It is translated as CASSGGRDARNEKLFF.